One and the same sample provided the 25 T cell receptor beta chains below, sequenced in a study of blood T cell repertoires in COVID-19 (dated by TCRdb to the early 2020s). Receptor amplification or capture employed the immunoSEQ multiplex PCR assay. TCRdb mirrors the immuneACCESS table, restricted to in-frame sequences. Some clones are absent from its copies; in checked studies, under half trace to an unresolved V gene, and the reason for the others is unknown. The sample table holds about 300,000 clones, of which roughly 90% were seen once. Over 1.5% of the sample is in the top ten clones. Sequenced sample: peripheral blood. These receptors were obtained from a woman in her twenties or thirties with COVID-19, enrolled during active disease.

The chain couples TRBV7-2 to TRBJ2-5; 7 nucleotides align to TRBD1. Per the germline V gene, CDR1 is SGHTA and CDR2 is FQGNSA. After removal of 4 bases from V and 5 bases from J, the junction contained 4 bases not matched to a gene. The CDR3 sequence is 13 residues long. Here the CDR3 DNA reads TGTGCCAGCAGCTCCAGGGACAGTGAGACCCAGTACTTC. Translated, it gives CASSSRDSETQYF.

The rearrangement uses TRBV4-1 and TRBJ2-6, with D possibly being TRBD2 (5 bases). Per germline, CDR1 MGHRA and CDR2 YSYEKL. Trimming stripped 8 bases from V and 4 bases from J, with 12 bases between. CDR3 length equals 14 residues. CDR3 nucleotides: TGCGCCAGCGCACGGGGTCCCGGGGCCAACGTCCTGACTTTC. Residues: CASARGPGANVLTF.

The CDR3 nucleotides read TGTGCCAGCAGCTTGTATGGGAGAGCTTTCTTT. Protein sequence: CASSLYGRAFF. The chain links TRBV5-6 to TRBJ1-1, with D unclear. Trimming cost V 1 base and J 10 bases, with 8 bases left between them. The CDR3 runs 11 residues. The germline V gene encodes CDR1 SGHDT and CDR2 YYEEEE.

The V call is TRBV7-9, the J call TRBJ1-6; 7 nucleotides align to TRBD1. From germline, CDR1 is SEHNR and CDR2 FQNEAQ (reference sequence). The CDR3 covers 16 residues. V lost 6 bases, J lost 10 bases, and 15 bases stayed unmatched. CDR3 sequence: CASRTQQGMVVSPLHF. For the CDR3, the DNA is TGTGCCAGCAGGACCCAACAGGGGATGGTAGTCTCACCCCTCCACTTT.

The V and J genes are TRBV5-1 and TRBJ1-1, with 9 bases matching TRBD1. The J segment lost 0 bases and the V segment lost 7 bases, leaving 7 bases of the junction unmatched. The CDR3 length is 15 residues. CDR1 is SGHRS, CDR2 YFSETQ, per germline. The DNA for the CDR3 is TGCGCCAGCCGACAGGGGGTTTACATGAACACTGAAGCTTTCTTT. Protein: CASRQGVYMNTEAFF. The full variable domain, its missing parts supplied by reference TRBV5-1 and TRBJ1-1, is KAGVTQTPRYLIKTRGQQVTLSCSPISGHRSVSWYQQTPGQGLQFLFEYFSETQRNKGNFPGRFSGRQFSNSRSEMNVSTLELGDSALYLCASRQGVYMNTEAFFGQGTRLTVV.

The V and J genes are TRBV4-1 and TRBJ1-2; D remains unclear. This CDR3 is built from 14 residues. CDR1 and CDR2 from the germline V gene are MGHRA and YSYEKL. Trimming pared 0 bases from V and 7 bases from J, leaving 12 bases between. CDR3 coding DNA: TGCGCCAGCAGCCAAGACCAGTTGGAGCCTGGCTACACCTTC. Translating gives CASSQDQLEPGYTF.

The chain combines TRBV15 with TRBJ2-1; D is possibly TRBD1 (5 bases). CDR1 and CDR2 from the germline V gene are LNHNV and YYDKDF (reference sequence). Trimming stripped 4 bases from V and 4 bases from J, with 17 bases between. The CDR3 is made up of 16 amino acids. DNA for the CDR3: TGTGCCACCAGCAAGGGTGATACAGGCGATTACAATGAGCAGTTCTTC. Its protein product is CATSKGDTGDYNEQFF. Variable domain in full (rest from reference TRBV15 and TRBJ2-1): DAMVIQNPRYQVTQFGKPVTLSCSQTLNHNVMYWYQQKSSQAPKLLFHYYDKDFNNEADTPDNFQSRRPNTSFCFLDIRSPGLGDTAMYLCATSKGDTGDYNEQFFGPGTRLTVL.

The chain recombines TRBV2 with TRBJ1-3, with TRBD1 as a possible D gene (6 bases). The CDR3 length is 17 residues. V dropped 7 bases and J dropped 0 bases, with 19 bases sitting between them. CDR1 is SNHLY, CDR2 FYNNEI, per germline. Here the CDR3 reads CASKGVGVGISGNTIYF. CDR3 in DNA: TGTGCCAGCAAGGGGGTTGGGGTAGGGATCTCTGGAAACACCATATATTTT.

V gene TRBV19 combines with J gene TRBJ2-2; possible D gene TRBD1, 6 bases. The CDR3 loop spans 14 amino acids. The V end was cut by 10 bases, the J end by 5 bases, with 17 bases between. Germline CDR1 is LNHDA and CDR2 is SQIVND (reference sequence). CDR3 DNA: TGTGCCACCTCAGCGATGGGACATACCGGGGAGCTGTTTTTT. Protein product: CATSAMGHTGELFF. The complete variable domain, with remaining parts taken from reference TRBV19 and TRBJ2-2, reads DGGITQSPKYLFRKEGQNVTLSCEQNLNHDAMYWYRQDPGQGLRLIYYSQIVNDFQKGDIAEGYSVSREKKESFPLTVTSAQKNPTAFYLCATSAMGHTGELFFGEGSRLTVL.

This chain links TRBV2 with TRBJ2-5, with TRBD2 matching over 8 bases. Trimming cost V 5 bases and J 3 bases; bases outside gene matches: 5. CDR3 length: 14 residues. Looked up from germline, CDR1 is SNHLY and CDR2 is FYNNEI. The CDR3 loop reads CASSNGGAEETQYF. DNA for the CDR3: TGTGCCAGCAGTAACGGGGGGGCTGAAGAGACCCAGTACTTC.

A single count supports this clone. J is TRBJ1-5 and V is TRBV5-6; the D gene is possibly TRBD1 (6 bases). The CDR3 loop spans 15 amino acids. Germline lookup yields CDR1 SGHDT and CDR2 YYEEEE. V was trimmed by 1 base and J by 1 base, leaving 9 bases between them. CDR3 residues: CASSLRGSSNQPQHF. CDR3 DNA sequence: TGTGCCAGCAGCTTGAGGGGGTCAAGCAATCAGCCCCAGCATTTT.

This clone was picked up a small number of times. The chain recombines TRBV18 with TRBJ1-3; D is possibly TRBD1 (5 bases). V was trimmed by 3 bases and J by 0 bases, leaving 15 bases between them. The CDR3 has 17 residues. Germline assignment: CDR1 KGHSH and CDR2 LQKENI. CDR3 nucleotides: TGTGCCAGCTCACCTTCGGGACTGAATTTCTCTGGAAACACCATATATTTT. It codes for CASSPSGLNFSGNTIYF.

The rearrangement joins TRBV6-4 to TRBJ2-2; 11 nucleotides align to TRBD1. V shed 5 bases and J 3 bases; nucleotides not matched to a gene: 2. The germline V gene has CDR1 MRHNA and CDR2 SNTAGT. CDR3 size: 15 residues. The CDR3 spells CASSRDRGDTGELFF. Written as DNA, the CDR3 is TGTGCCAGCAGTCGGGACAGGGGGGACACCGGGGAGCTGTTTTTT.

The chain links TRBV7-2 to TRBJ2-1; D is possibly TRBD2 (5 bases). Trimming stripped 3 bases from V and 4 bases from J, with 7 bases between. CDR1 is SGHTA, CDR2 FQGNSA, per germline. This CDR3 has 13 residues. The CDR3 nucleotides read TGTGCCAGCAGCTTCAGAGGGTACAATGAGCAGTTCTTC. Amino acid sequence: CASSFRGYNEQFF.

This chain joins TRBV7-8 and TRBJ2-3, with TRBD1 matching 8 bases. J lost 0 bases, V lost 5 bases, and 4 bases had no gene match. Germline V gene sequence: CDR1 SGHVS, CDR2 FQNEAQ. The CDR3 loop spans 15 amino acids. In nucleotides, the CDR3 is TGTGCCAGCAGCCTAGGACAGGGAAGCACAGATACGCAGTATTTT. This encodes CASSLGQGSTDTQYF.

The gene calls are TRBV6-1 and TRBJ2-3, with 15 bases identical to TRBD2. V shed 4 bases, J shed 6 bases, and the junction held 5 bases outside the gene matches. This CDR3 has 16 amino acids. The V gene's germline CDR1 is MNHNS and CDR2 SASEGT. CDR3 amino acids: CASSGNGLAGGDTQYF. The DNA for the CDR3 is TGTGCCAGCAGTGGAAACGGACTAGCGGGGGGGGATACGCAGTATTTT.

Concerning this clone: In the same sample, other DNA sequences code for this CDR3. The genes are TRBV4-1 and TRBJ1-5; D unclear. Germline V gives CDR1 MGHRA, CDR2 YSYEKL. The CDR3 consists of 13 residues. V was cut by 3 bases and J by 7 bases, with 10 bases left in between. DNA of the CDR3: TGCGCCAGCAGCCAGGAGGGCGGCCAGCCCCAGCATTTT. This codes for CASSQEGGQPQHF.

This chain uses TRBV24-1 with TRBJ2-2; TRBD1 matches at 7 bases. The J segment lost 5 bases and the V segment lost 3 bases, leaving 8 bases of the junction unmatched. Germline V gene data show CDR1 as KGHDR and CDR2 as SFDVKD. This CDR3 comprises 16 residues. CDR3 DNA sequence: TGTGCCACCAGTGATCCACGACAGGGACGAACCGGGGAGCTGTTTTTT. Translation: CATSDPRQGRTGELFF.

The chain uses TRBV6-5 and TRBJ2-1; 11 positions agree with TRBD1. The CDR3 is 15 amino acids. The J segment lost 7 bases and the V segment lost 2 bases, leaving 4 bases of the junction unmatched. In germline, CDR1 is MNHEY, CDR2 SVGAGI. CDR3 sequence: CASSYGTGGINEQFF. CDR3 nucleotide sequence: TGTGCCAGCAGTTACGGGACAGGGGGAATAAATGAGCAGTTCTTC.

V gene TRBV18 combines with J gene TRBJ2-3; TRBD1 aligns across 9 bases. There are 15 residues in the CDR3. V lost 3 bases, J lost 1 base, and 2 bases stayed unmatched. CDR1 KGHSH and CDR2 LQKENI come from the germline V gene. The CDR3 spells CASSPGDRGTDTQYF. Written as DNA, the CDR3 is TGTGCCAGCTCACCCGGGGACAGGGGCACAGATACGCAGTATTTT.

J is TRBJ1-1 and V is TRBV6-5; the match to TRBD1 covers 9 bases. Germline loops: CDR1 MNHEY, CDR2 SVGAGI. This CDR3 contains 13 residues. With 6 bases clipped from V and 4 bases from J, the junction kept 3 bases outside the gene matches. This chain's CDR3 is CASRPTGGTEAFF. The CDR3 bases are TGTGCCAGCAGGCCGACAGGGGGCACTGAAGCTTTCTTT.

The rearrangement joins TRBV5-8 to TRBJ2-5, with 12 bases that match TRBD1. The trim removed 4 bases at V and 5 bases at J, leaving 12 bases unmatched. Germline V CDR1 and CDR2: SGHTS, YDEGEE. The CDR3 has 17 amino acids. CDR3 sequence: CASSDPGQGASVETQYF. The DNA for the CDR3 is TGTGCCAGCAGCGACCCGGGACAGGGGGCATCAGTGGAGACCCAGTACTTC.

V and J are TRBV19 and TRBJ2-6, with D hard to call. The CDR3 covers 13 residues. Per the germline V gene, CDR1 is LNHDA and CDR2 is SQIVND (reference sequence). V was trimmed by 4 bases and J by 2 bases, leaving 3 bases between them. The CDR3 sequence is CASSTAGANVLTF. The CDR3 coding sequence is TGTGCCAGTAGTACAGCTGGGGCCAACGTCCTGACTTTC. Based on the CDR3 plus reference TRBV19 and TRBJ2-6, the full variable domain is DGGITQSPKYLFRKEGQNVTLSCEQNLNHDAMYWYRQDPGQGLRLIYYSQIVNDFQKGDIAEGYSVSREKKESFPLTVTSAQKNPTAFYLCASSTAGANVLTFGAGSRLTVL.

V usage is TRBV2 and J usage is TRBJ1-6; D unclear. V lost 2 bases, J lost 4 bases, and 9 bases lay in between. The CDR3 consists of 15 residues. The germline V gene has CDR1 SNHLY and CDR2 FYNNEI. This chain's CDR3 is CASSELARYNSPLHF. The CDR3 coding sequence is TGTGCCAGCAGTGAATTGGCCAGGTATAATTCACCCCTCCACTTT.

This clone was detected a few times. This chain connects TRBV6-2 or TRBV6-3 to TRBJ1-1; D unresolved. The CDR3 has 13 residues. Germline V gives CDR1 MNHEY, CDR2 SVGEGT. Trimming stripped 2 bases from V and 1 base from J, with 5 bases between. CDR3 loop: CASSYGWNTEAFF. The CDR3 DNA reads TGTGCCAGCAGTTACGGCTGGAACACTGAAGCTTTCTTT.